A selection of T cell receptor beta chains follows, all from one sample in a study of cytomegalovirus exposure and HLA in healthy donors. Assay: immunoSEQ multiplex PCR; the TCRdb copy retains only in-frame clones and omits some. The repertoire consists of around 150,000 clones, with about three quarters occurring once and the leading ten covering around 15%. Sequencing was done on a sample of PBMCs. All receptors come from a man in his fifties in good health and CMV-seropositive. Each CDR3 is given with its conserved first and last residue. The order of the fields is J gene, D gene, V gene, CDR3 DNA, CDR3 protein. The D gene is left open where the match is weak.

J: TRBJ2-7
D: .
V: TRBV7-2
DNA: TGTGCCAGCAGCTTAGAATATGGGGGCGGCTACGAGCAGTACTTC
CDR3: CASSLEYGGGYEQYF

J: TRBJ1-2
D: .
V: TRBV6-5
DNA: TGTGCCAGCAGTTACTCGATGGCTCTTTTGTACTATGGCTACACCTTC
CDR3: CASSYSMALLYYGYTF

J: TRBJ1-1
D: TRBD1
V: TRBV7-6
DNA: TGTGCCAGCAGCCACAGGGGGAAGAGCACTGAAGCTTTCTTT
CDR3: CASSHRGKSTEAFF

J: TRBJ2-7
D: TRBD2
V: TRBV14
DNA: TGTGCCAGCAGCCGGGGACTAGCGGGACTAAGCTTC
CDR3: CASSRGLAGLSF

J: TRBJ1-1
D: TRBD1
V: TRBV11-2
DNA: TGTGCCAGCAGCTTAGGGGAAGGGGGCCCTAATGGCACTGAAGCTTTCTTT
CDR3: CASSLGEGGPNGTEAFF

J: TRBJ2-5
D: .
V: TRBV11-2
DNA: TGTGCCAGCAGCTTCGGGACAAACCTCCAAGAGACCCAGTACTTC
CDR3: CASSFGTNLQETQYF

J: TRBJ1-6
D: .
V: TRBV4-1
DNA: TGCGCCAGCAGCCAGAGCCAATTTAGCTCCTATAATTCACCCCTCCACTTT
CDR3: CASSQSQFSSYNSPLHF

J: TRBJ2-2
D: .
V: TRBV2
DNA: TGTGCCAGCAAGGGGGGGCGTCGAAACGGGGAGCTGTTTTTT
CDR3: CASKGGRRNGELFF

J: TRBJ2-2
D: .
V: TRBV21-1
DNA: TGTGCCAGCAGCAAACGCAGGGGCGCGGGCACCGGGGAGCTGTTTTTT
CDR3: CASSKRRGAGTGELFF

J: TRBJ1-2
D: .
V: TRBV4-3
DNA: TGCGCCAGCAGCCAAGTTCAGGGGCAGGACTATGGCTACACCTTC
CDR3: CASSQVQGQDYGYTF

J: TRBJ1-1
D: TRBD1
V: TRBV4-3
DNA: TGCGCCAGCAGCCTAGGACAGGGTACTGAAGCTTTCTTT
CDR3: CASSLGQGTEAFF

J: TRBJ2-7
D: .
V: TRBV27
DNA: TGTGCCAGCAGTTTGTCCGGGACAACCTACGAGCAGTACTTC
CDR3: CASSLSGTTYEQYF

J: TRBJ2-1
D: TRBD1
V: TRBV5-6
DNA: TGTGCCAGCAGCTCCGGGACAGGTACGGGACAGTTCTTC
CDR3: CASSSGTGTGQFF

J: TRBJ1-4
D: .
V: TRBV6-5
DNA: TGTGCCAGCAACACAAGGGGGGGGATTAATGAAAAACTGTTTTTT
CDR3: CASNTRGGINEKLFF